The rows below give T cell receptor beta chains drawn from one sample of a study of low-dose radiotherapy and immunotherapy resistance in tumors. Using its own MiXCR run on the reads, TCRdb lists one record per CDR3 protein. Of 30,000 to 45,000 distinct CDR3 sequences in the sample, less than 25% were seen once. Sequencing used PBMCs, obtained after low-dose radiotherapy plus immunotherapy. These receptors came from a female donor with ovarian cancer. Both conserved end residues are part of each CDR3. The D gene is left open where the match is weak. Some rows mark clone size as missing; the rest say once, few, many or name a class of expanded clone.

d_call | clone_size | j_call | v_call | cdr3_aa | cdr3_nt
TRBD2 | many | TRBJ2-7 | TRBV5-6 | CASSHKRGGDEQYF | TGTGCCAGCAGCCACAAGCGGGGGGGTGACGAGCAGTACTTC
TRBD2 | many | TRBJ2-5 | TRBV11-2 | CASSGGGLQETQYF | TGTGCCAGCAGCGGGGGGGGTCTCCAAGAGACCCAGTACTTC
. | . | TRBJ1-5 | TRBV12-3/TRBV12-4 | CASSLGTSQHF | TGTGCCAGCAGCCTCGGGACTTCCCAGCATTTT
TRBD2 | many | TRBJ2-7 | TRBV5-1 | CASSLRTIGSGRPSEQYF | TGCGCCAGCAGCCTTAGGACTATCGGGAGCGGGAGGCCCTCCGAGCAGTACTTC
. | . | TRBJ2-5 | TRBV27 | CASSLSREETQYF | TGTGCCAGCAGTTTATCCAGGGAAGAGACCCAGTACTTC
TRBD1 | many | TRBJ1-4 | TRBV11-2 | CASSLGGGTFGEKLFF | TGTGCCAGCAGCTTAGGAGGGGGCACGTTCGGAGAAAAACTGTTTTTT
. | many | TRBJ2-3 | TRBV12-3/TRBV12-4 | CASSFSRLLRQDTQYF | TGTGCCAGCAGTTTCTCTCGGTTACTTCGTCAAGATACGCAGTATTTT
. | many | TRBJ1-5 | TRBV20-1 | CSASGGRGEFQPQHF | TGCAGTGCTAGTGGGGGCAGGGGAGAGTTTCAGCCCCAGCATTTT
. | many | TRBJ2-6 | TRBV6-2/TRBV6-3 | CASSRRGTAGANVLTF | TGTGCCAGCAGCAGACGCGGGACGGCTGGGGCCAACGTCCTGACTTTC
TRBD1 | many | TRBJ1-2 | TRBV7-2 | CASSPGLGDRGRRGYTF | TGTGCCAGCAGCCCAGGGTTGGGGGACAGGGGGCGCCGTGGCTACACCTTC
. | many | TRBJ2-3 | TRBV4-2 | CASSQARFVGSTDTQYF | TGTGCCAGCAGCCAAGCCCGCTTCGTTGGGAGCACAGATACGCAGTATTTT
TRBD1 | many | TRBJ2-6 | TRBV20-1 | CSAYDRGRSGANVLTF | TGCAGTGCCTACGACAGGGGGCGGTCTGGGGCCAACGTCCTGACTTTC
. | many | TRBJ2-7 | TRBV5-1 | CASSLGLGLRYEQYF | TGCGCCAGCAGCTTGGGATTGGGCCTCAGGTACGAGCAGTACTTC
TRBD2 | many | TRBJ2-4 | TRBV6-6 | CASSRGGVTKNIQYF | TGTGCCAGCAGCCGCGGGGGGGTGACCAAAAACATTCAGTACTTC
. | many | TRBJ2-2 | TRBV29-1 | CSVVGVAGELFF | TGCAGCGTTGTTGGGGTGGCCGGGGAGCTGTTTTTT
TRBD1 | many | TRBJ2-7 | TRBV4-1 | CASSHSGQTYEQYF | TGCGCCAGCAGCCATTCGGGACAGACCTACGAGCAGTACTTC